The 22 T cell receptor beta chains in this list originate from one sample, sequenced in a study of preoperative IRX-2 immunotherapy in early breast cancer. Treatment denoted: preoperative locoregional IRX-2 cytokine immunotherapy. Method: immunoSEQ multiplex PCR; TCRdb's copy keeps in-frame clones and lacks some. This table holds 20,000 to 30,000 clones, roughly 80% found once. The sequenced sample was lymph node tissue, obtained after IRX-2 immunotherapy. The receptors were sampled from a human donor with breast cancer.

J is TRBJ1-2 and V is TRBV28; possible D gene TRBD1, 5 bases. The V gene lost 5 bases and the J gene lost 1 base, with 8 bases spanning the gap. The CDR3 contains 13 residues. From germline, CDR1 is MDHEN and CDR2 SYDVKM. DNA of the CDR3: TGTGCCAGCAGTCCGACAGTTAACTATGGCTACACCTTC. This translates into CASSPTVNYGYTF.

The chain recombines TRBV11-3 with TRBJ1-1; 8 bases map to TRBD1. The CDR3 consists of 14 residues. CDR1 and CDR2 (germline): SGHNT, YENEEA. The V gene end was trimmed by 5 bases and the J gene end by 2 bases; junction bases not matched to a gene: 4. For the CDR3, the DNA is TGTGCCAGCAGCGGGACAGGACCTAACACTGAAGCTTTCTTT. This translates into CASSGTGPNTEAFF.

The V and J genes are TRBV5-1 and TRBJ2-7; D gene unclear. The germline V gene encodes CDR1 SGHRS and CDR2 YFSETQ. The CDR3 length is 16 residues. V gave up 4 bases and J gave up 2 bases, with 19 bases separating them. For the CDR3, the DNA is TGCGCCAGCAGCACGGACGGAAGACCGAATACCTACGAGCAGTACTTC. This gives the protein CASSTDGRPNTYEQYF.

CDR3 in DNA: TGTGCCAGCAGCTCCCGGACTAGCCCCTACGAGCAGTACTTC. Protein sequence: CASSSRTSPYEQYF. The rearrangement uses TRBV11-3 and TRBJ2-7; TRBD2 agrees at 8 bases. The germline gives CDR1 SGHNT, CDR2 YENEEA. The CDR3 covers 14 residues. V shed 4 bases, J shed 2 bases, and the junction held 4 bases outside the gene matches.

The genes are TRBV5-1 and TRBJ1-1; D not certain. The CDR3 runs to 15 residues. Trimming pared 4 bases from V and 0 bases from J, leaving 13 bases between. Germline V CDR1 and CDR2: SGHRS, YFSETQ. Here the CDR3 reads CASSARQDMNTEAFF. CDR3 bases: TGCGCCAGCAGCGCTCGACAAGACATGAACACTGAAGCTTTCTTT. The full variable domain, in which reference TRBV5-1 and TRBJ1-1 provide the parts outside the CDR3, is KAGVTQTPRYLIKTRGQQVTLSCSPISGHRSVSWYQQTPGQGLQFLFEYFSETQRNKGNFPGRFSGRQFSNSRSEMNVSTLELGDSALYLCASSARQDMNTEAFFGQGTRLTVV.

The CDR3: CASSLGDSIYGYTF. The CDR3 nucleotides are TGCGCCAGCAGCTTGGGGGACAGCATCTATGGCTACACCTTC. This chain joins TRBV5-1 and TRBJ1-2; 7 bases are a match to TRBD1. V shed 0 bases, J shed 4 bases, and the junction held 3 bases outside the gene matches. The V gene's germline CDR1 is SGHRS and CDR2 YFSETQ. The CDR3 is made up of 14 amino acids.

V and J are TRBV6-8 and TRBJ1-1; TRBD1 agrees at 10 bases. The length of the CDR3 is 15 residues. Per germline, CDR1 MNHGY and CDR2 SAAAGT. The junction had 11 bases not matched to a gene; V was cut back by 2 bases and J by 11 bases. The CDR3 DNA reads TGTGCCAGCAGTTACCCCGGACAGGGGGTTTTTGGGGCTTTCTTT. Amino acids: CASSYPGQGVFGAFF.

The chain employs TRBV19 and TRBJ2-3; no clear D gene. The CDR3 spans 16 residues. CDR1 LNHDA and CDR2 SQIVND come from the germline V gene (reference sequence). Trimming stripped 3 bases from V and 0 bases from J, with 13 bases between. CDR3 amino acids: CASSMERRSSTDTQYF. CDR3 DNA sequence: TGTGCCAGTAGTATGGAAAGGCGGTCTAGCACAGATACGCAGTATTTT. The full variable domain, completed using reference TRBV19 and TRBJ2-3, is DGGITQSPKYLFRKEGQNVTLSCEQNLNHDAMYWYRQDPGQGLRLIYYSQIVNDFQKGDIAEGYSVSREKKESFPLTVTSAQKNPTAFYLCASSMERRSSTDTQYFGPGTRLTVL.

The V call is TRBV19, the J call TRBJ2-7; D perhaps matches TRBD1 (6 bases). The V and J ends lost 5 bases and 2 bases respectively, with 13 bases between them. Germline loops: CDR1 LNHDA, CDR2 SQIVND (reference sequence). The CDR3 is 14 residues long. CDR3 residues: CASSADSFAYEQYF. CDR3 nucleotide sequence: TGTGCCAGTAGTGCGGACAGTTTCGCCTACGAGCAGTACTTC. The whole variable domain, filled in from reference TRBV19 and TRBJ2-7, reads DGGITQSPKYLFRKEGQNVTLSCEQNLNHDAMYWYRQDPGQGLRLIYYSQIVNDFQKGDIAEGYSVSREKKESFPLTVTSAQKNPTAFYLCASSADSFAYEQYFGPGTRLTVT.

V is TRBV11-3 and J is TRBJ1-5; 10 nucleotides align to TRBD1. CDR1 is SGHNT and CDR2 is YENEEA in the germline V gene. The CDR3 is made up of 18 amino acids. Germline trimming cut 5 bases from V and 4 bases from J; bases unmatched to any gene: 14. CDR3 residues: CASSHDRDRGVGNQPQHF. CDR3 sequence (DNA): TGTGCCAGCAGCCATGACCGGGACAGGGGAGTAGGGAATCAGCCCCAGCATTTT.

This clone was observed a handful of times. The chain has TRBV6-8 and TRBJ1-5, with D perhaps matching TRBD1 (5 bases). CDR1 is MNHGY, CDR2 SAAAGT, per germline. V was clipped by 6 bases and J by 5 bases, with 17 bases between them. This CDR3 spans 15 amino acids. CDR3 in DNA: TGTGCCAGCAGAAGCCTGACAGTTCAAGATCAGCCCCAGCATTTT. It codes for CASRSLTVQDQPQHF.

This chain uses TRBV6-8 with TRBJ1-2; TRBD1 might be the D (5 bases). V shed 6 bases and J shed 6 bases, with 17 bases lying between them. There are 14 residues in the CDR3. Looked up from germline, CDR1 is MNHGY and CDR2 is SAAAGT. CDR3 sequence reads: CASRIMGRFDGYTF. CDR3 DNA sequence: TGTGCCAGCAGGATAATGGGGCGCTTTGATGGCTACACCTTC.

The chain couples TRBV28 to TRBJ1-2; D is uncertain. Germline values: CDR1 MDHEN, CDR2 SYDVKM. The length of the CDR3 is 16 residues. Trimming removed 3 bases at V and 5 bases at J, with 19 bases between. CDR3 sequence (DNA): TGTGCCAGCAGTTTCCGCCCGGCGGGGAGACTTTATGGCTACACCTTC. Translating it yields CASSFRPAGRLYGYTF.

This clone was observed a handful of times. The rearrangement links TRBV11-3 to TRBJ2-1; 9 nucleotides line up with TRBD2. CDR3 length equals 17 residues. V shed 5 bases and J 7 bases; nucleotides not matched to a gene: 15. The germline V gene has CDR1 SGHNT and CDR2 YENEEA. CDR3 nucleotides: TGTGCCAGCAGCCCCCGGACTAGCGCCCCAGTGTGGAATGAGCAGTTCTTC. This translates into CASSPRTSAPVWNEQFF.

The rearrangement uses TRBV11-3 and TRBJ2-2; D is unresolved. The CDR3 loop spans 15 amino acids. Germline CDR1 SGHNT, CDR2 YENEEA. Between the trimmed V and J ends, which lost 3 bases and 4 bases, there was a span of 12 bases. Here the CDR3 DNA reads TGTGCCAGCAGCTTGGCCTTAAGTGTCACCGGGGAGCTGTTTTTT. It yields the protein CASSLALSVTGELFF.

The chain combines TRBV28 with TRBJ1-1; 12 nucleotides align to TRBD1. Germline trimming cut 6 bases from V and 11 bases from J; bases unmatched to any gene: 13. From germline, CDR1 is MDHEN and CDR2 SYDVKM. This CDR3 contains 15 residues. The CDR3 sequence is CASRSRGTGGTRAFF. CDR3 nucleotide sequence: TGTGCCAGCAGGAGCCGGGGGACAGGGGGCACTAGGGCTTTCTTT.

V and J are TRBV28 and TRBJ2-7, with D possibly being TRBD1 (5 bases). The CDR3 sequence is 12 residues long. V was clipped by 4 bases and J by 2 bases, with 6 bases between them. The germline CDR1 and CDR2 sequences are MDHEN and SYDVKM. The CDR3 DNA sequence: TGTGCCAGCAGTTCAGGGACCTACGAGCAGTACTTC. It translates to CASSSGTYEQYF.

The chain joins TRBV6-1 to TRBJ1-4; 7 nucleotides match TRBD1. The V segment lost 1 base and the J segment 6 bases; nucleotides outside the gene matches: 14. CDR3 size: 18 residues. Germline V lookup: CDR1 MNHNS, CDR2 SASEGT. The CDR3 protein is CASSEGNRGVGPYEKLFF. CDR3 sequence (DNA): TGTGCCAGCAGTGAAGGGAACAGGGGAGTGGGGCCTTATGAAAAACTGTTTTTT.

The rearrangement uses TRBV28 and TRBJ2-5; tentatively, D is TRBD1 (6 bases). Trimming removed 2 bases at V and 5 bases at J, with 12 bases between. The germline V gene has CDR1 MDHEN and CDR2 SYDVKM. CDR3 length equals 14 residues. CDR3 loop: CASSLNSRGETQYF. As DNA, the CDR3 is TGTGCCAGCAGTTTAAATTCCAGGGGTGAGACCCAGTACTTC.

The J gene is TRBJ2-2, the V gene TRBV6-9, with 10 bases fitting TRBD2. The ends lost 3 bases at V and 0 bases at J; junction bases unmatched: 4. CDR1 MNHGY and CDR2 SVAAGI come from the germline V gene. The CDR3 sequence is 17 residues long. The CDR3 coding sequence is TGTGCCAGCAGTTACGTAGCGGGAGGAGCGAACACCGGGGAGCTGTTTTTT. Its protein is CASSYVAGGANTGELFF.

The chain couples TRBV6-8 to TRBJ1-5; maybe TRBD1 (5 bases). Germline V lookup: CDR1 MNHGY, CDR2 SAAAGT. With 6 bases removed from V and 2 bases from J, the gap between germline ends came to 17 bases. There are 16 residues in the CDR3. CDR3 loop: CASRPRGGLGNQPQHF. The CDR3 nucleotides are TGTGCCAGCAGACCTAGGGGAGGGTTGGGCAATCAGCCCCAGCATTTT.

The chain is built from TRBV15 and TRBJ1-5; D is possibly TRBD1 (6 bases). Trimming cost V 2 bases and J 3 bases, with 11 bases left between them. The CDR3 totals 15 residues. Germline lookup yields CDR1 LNHNV and CDR2 YYDKDF (reference sequence). In nucleotides, the CDR3 is TGTGCCACCAGCAGACCCCAGGGGCCCAATCAGCCCCAGCATTTT. Its protein product is CATSRPQGPNQPQHF.